One sample yielded the 10 T cell receptor beta chains listed below, sequenced in a study of T cell changes during pregnancy in multiple sclerosis. Repertoires were generated with immunoSEQ multiplex PCR, while TCRdb's copy carries only in-frame clones and drops some. The data hold 40,000 to 50,000 clones, with 85% to 95% observed a single time. The sequencing here drew on CD8+ T cells from peripheral blood mononuclear cells, taken in the third trimester of pregnancy. The receptor source for this set is a female donor with multiple sclerosis, enrolled in a pregnancy study.

The chain joins TRBV27 to TRBJ1-2, with 7 bases that match TRBD1. J was trimmed by 3 bases and V by 2 bases; bases with no gene match: 3. Germline CDR1 MNHEY, CDR2 SMNVEV (reference sequence). CDR3 length equals 14 residues. CDR3 bases: TGTGCCAGCAGTTTAGTAGGGGGCGACTATGGCTACACCTTC. Translation: CASSLVGGDYGYTF.

The chain couples TRBV6-4 to TRBJ2-7, with 12 bases aligning to TRBD2. The length of the CDR3 is 14 residues. Germline-derived CDR1 and CDR2 are MRHNA and SNTAGT. V was pared by 6 bases and J by 3 bases, with 3 bases of the junction left unmatched. CDR3 bases: TGTGCCAGCAGCGAGACTAGCGGGAGCTACGAGCAGTACTTC. This translates into CASSETSGSYEQYF.

The rearrangement uses TRBV4-1 and TRBJ1-1; the D gene is possibly TRBD1 (5 bases). The V end was cut by 4 bases, the J end by 10 bases, with 16 bases between. The CDR3 has 13 amino acids. CDR1 and CDR2 (germline): MGHRA, YSYEKL. The CDR3 protein is CASSPWAGGAAFF. CDR3 sequence (DNA): TGCGCCAGCAGCCCCTGGGCCGGGGGAGCAGCTTTCTTT.

The V call is TRBV27, the J call TRBJ1-5, with 10 bases aligning to TRBD1. J gave up 2 bases and V 4 bases, and 14 bases lay outside the gene matches. This CDR3 is built from 19 residues. From germline, CDR1 is MNHEY and CDR2 SMNVEV (reference sequence). This CDR3 is CASSSTDRGRGAGNQPQHF. CDR3 nucleotides: TGTGCCAGCAGTTCCACAGACAGGGGGCGCGGAGCGGGCAATCAGCCCCAGCATTTT.

The V and J genes are TRBV9 and TRBJ2-7; D is unresolved. V was pared by 0 bases and J by 3 bases, with 7 bases between. CDR1 and CDR2 from the germline V gene are SGDLS and YYNGEE. CDR3 size: 13 residues. CDR3 region: CASSVATNYEQYF. CDR3 DNA: TGTGCCAGCAGCGTAGCCACAAACTACGAGCAGTACTTC.

J is TRBJ2-1 and V is TRBV6-5; TRBD1 might be the D (7 bases). Germline V gene data show CDR1 as MNHEY and CDR2 as SVGAGI. This CDR3 comprises 13 residues. The V gene lost 5 bases and the J gene lost 8 bases, with 13 bases spanning the gap. CDR3 protein: CASSLFRGDEQFF. CDR3 bases: TGTGCCAGCAGTCTCTTCAGGGGGGATGAGCAGTTCTTC.

The chain combines TRBV2 with TRBJ1-4, with a tentative D call TRBD1 (5 bases). This CDR3 is built from 14 residues. Germline V lookup: CDR1 SNHLY, CDR2 FYNNEI. CDR3 coding DNA: TGTGCTACCAGCGGAGGGACCTTTAATGAAAAACTGTTTTTT. Protein: CATSGGTFNEKLFF.

For the CDR3, the DNA is TGTGCCAGCAGCCCAGCTACCGGGACACCAGCCAAAAACATTCAGTACTTC. It codes for CASSPATGTPAKNIQYF. The V gene is TRBV11-2, the J gene TRBJ2-4; a weak D match, TRBD1 (6 bases). The germline gives CDR1 SGHAT, CDR2 FQNNGV. CDR3 length equals 17 residues. V was clipped by 5 bases and J by 0 bases, with 17 bases between them.

This sequence joins TRBV27 and TRBJ2-1; 8 positions agree with TRBD1. Germline V CDR1 and CDR2: MNHEY, SMNVEV (reference sequence). Losses at the gene ends were 8 bases for V and 6 bases for J; bases not matched to a gene: 12. The CDR3 spans 15 residues. CDR3 residues: CASSSRGTGPNEQFF. CDR3 coding DNA: TGTGCCAGCTCTTCCAGGGGGACAGGCCCCAATGAGCAGTTCTTC.

The chain carries TRBV27 and TRBJ2-1; possibly TRBD2 for D (5 bases). Trimming stripped 6 bases from V and 5 bases from J, with 11 bases between. Germline assignment: CDR1 MNHEY and CDR2 SMNVEV (reference sequence). This CDR3 contains 13 residues. The CDR3 DNA sequence: TGTGCCAGCAGACCACTAGGAGACAATGAGCAGTTCTTC. This encodes CASRPLGDNEQFF.